These T cell receptor beta chains were read from a single sample in a study of OX40 agonist ivuxolimab in advanced cancers. Data came from immunoSEQ multiplex PCR; TCRdb stores just in-frame clones and leaves some out. The sample records roughly 67,000 clones, 85% to 90% being singletons. The specimen comprised CD4+ or CD8+ T cells sorted from blood, sampled in a trial of the OX40 agonist ivuxolimab. These receptor sequences come from an adult with an advanced solid tumor such as melanoma, head and neck, liver or kidney cancer. CDR3s include the opening cysteine and the closing phenylalanine or tryptophan. A D gene is named only where the DNA matches it firmly. Size values are once, few and many counts, or a class for expanded clones, and some rows have none.

v_call: TRBV7-3
j_call: TRBJ2-1
d_call: NA
clone_size: few
cdr3_nt: TGTGCCAGCAGCTTAACAAGAGACGAGGGTGAGCAGTTCTTC
cdr3_aa: CASSLTRDEGEQFF

v_call: TRBV7-2
j_call: TRBJ2-3
d_call: NA
clone_size: NA
cdr3_nt: TGTGCCAGCAGCTTCGCGTTTGGAGATACGCAGTATTTT
cdr3_aa: CASSFAFGDTQYF

v_call: TRBV2
j_call: TRBJ1-2
d_call: NA
clone_size: NA
cdr3_nt: TGTGCCAGCAAGTTTCGGGGGGACCGCCGTGGCTACACCTTC
cdr3_aa: CASKFRGDRRGYTF

v_call: TRBV6-6
j_call: TRBJ2-7
d_call: TRBD2
clone_size: NA
cdr3_nt: TGTGCCAGCAGTTACTCGAGTAGCGGGAAGGACGAGCAGTACTTC
cdr3_aa: CASSYSSSGKDEQYF

v_call: TRBV6-1
j_call: TRBJ2-7
d_call: NA
clone_size: NA
cdr3_nt: TGTGCCAGCAGTGAAGCGCTCATGAGGTCCTACGAGCAGTACTTC
cdr3_aa: CASSEALMRSYEQYF

v_call: TRBV28
j_call: TRBJ1-3
d_call: NA
clone_size: NA
cdr3_nt: TGTGCCAGCTCAACAGCCTCTGGAAACACCATATATTTT
cdr3_aa: CASSTASGNTIYF

v_call: TRBV5-1
j_call: TRBJ1-5
d_call: NA
clone_size: NA
cdr3_nt: TGCGCCAGCAGCCCCGGGGGGAGTAGCAATCAGCCCCAGCATTTT
cdr3_aa: CASSPGGSSNQPQHF

v_call: TRBV19
j_call: TRBJ1-3
d_call: NA
clone_size: NA
cdr3_nt: TGTGCCAGTAGTCAACCAGGGTCCGTTGGAAACACCATATATTTT
cdr3_aa: CASSQPGSVGNTIYF

v_call: TRBV11-2
j_call: TRBJ1-2
d_call: NA
clone_size: NA
cdr3_nt: TGTGCCAGCAGCTTAACAGTGACAGGAGCTAACTATGGCTACACCTTC
cdr3_aa: CASSLTVTGANYGYTF

v_call: TRBV11-2
j_call: TRBJ2-3
d_call: TRBD1
clone_size: NA
cdr3_nt: TGTGCCAGCAGCTCAGGGGACAGATCCACAGATACGCAGTATTTT
cdr3_aa: CASSSGDRSTDTQYF

v_call: TRBV15
j_call: TRBJ1-4
d_call: TRBD1
clone_size: NA
cdr3_nt: TGTGCCACCAGCAGAGAGGACAGGGGCCGATCAACTAATGAAAAACTGTTTTTT
cdr3_aa: CATSREDRGRSTNEKLFF

v_call: TRBV28
j_call: TRBJ2-3
d_call: TRBD1
clone_size: NA
cdr3_nt: TGTGCCGGGCGGACAGGGGGCACAGATACGCAGTATTTT
cdr3_aa: CAGRTGGTDTQYF

v_call: TRBV19
j_call: TRBJ2-3
d_call: NA
clone_size: NA
cdr3_nt: TGTGCCAGTAGTGCCAGGGGCCGAACAGATACGCAGTATTTT
cdr3_aa: CASSARGRTDTQYF

v_call: TRBV28
j_call: TRBJ1-2
d_call: NA
clone_size: NA
cdr3_nt: TGTGCCAGCAGTTTGGAAGGACAAATCTATGGCTACACCTTC
cdr3_aa: CASSLEGQIYGYTF

v_call: TRBV7-9
j_call: TRBJ2-7
d_call: NA
clone_size: NA
cdr3_nt: TGTGCCAGCAGCTTTTCAGGAGAGACCTACGAGCAGTACTTC
cdr3_aa: CASSFSGETYEQYF

v_call: TRBV5-5
j_call: TRBJ1-1
d_call: NA
clone_size: NA
cdr3_nt: TGTGCCAGCAGCGACAGTGGACGGAACACTGAAGCTTTCTTT
cdr3_aa: CASSDSGRNTEAFF

v_call: TRBV5-4
j_call: TRBJ2-6
d_call: TRBD1
clone_size: once
cdr3_nt: TGTGCCAGCAGCAGGGACAGAGCTCGCCCTGGGGCCAACGTCCTGACTTTC
cdr3_aa: CASSRDRARPGANVLTF

v_call: TRBV2
j_call: TRBJ2-4
d_call: NA
clone_size: NA
cdr3_nt: TGTGCCAGCAGTGAACCATCGAACATTCAGTACTTC
cdr3_aa: CASSEPSNIQYF

v_call: TRBV21-1
j_call: TRBJ1-2
d_call: NA
clone_size: NA
cdr3_nt: TGTGCCAGCAGCGAGGGGGACAGGGGAATGGATGGCTACACCTTC
cdr3_aa: CASSEGDRGMDGYTF

v_call: TRBV19
j_call: TRBJ1-5
d_call: TRBD1
clone_size: NA
cdr3_nt: TGTGCCAGTAGTTTCGGACAGGGCGGGAGCAATCAGCCCCAGCATTTT
cdr3_aa: CASSFGQGGSNQPQHF

v_call: TRBV2
j_call: TRBJ2-3
d_call: NA
clone_size: NA
cdr3_nt: TGTGCCAGCAAGTCCCTATCCACAGATACGCAGTATTTT
cdr3_aa: CASKSLSTDTQYF

v_call: TRBV29-1
j_call: TRBJ1-1
d_call: TRBD1
clone_size: NA
cdr3_nt: TGCAGCACTGACAGGGTGAACACTGAAGCTTTCTTT
cdr3_aa: CSTDRVNTEAFF

v_call: TRBV7-9
j_call: TRBJ1-5
d_call: NA
clone_size: NA
cdr3_nt: TGTGCCAGCAGCCAAGGTTCCAGCTCGAATCAGCCCCAGCATTTT
cdr3_aa: CASSQGSSSNQPQHF

v_call: TRBV5-1
j_call: TRBJ2-5
d_call: TRBD1
clone_size: NA
cdr3_nt: TGCGCCAGCAGCCGTAACAGGGGAGATCAAGAGACCCAGTACTTC
cdr3_aa: CASSRNRGDQETQYF

v_call: TRBV7-9
j_call: TRBJ1-2
d_call: TRBD1
clone_size: NA
cdr3_nt: TGTGCCAGCAGTCTCAGACCGGGACAGGTCTATGGCTACACCTTC
cdr3_aa: CASSLRPGQVYGYTF

v_call: TRBV9
j_call: TRBJ1-2
d_call: NA
clone_size: NA
cdr3_nt: TGTGCCAGCAGCGCGATGGACAGCCCTTCTATCTATAGGACCTTC
cdr3_aa: CASSAMDSPSIYRTF

v_call: TRBV7-2
j_call: TRBJ2-1
d_call: TRBD2
clone_size: NA
cdr3_nt: TGTGCCAGCAGCTTAGGCGGTAGCGGGGGGGCTGGTGAGCAGTTCTTC
cdr3_aa: CASSLGGSGGAGEQFF

v_call: TRBV14
j_call: TRBJ2-1
d_call: TRBD2
clone_size: NA
cdr3_nt: TGTGCCAGCAGCCCCGGAGCGGGGGTTGTTAATGAGCAGTTCTTC
cdr3_aa: CASSPGAGVVNEQFF

v_call: TRBV27
j_call: TRBJ1-1
d_call: NA
clone_size: NA
cdr3_nt: TGTGCCAGCAGTCCACGCCCGCCGAACACTGAAGCTTTCTTT
cdr3_aa: CASSPRPPNTEAFF

v_call: TRBV2
j_call: TRBJ2-2
d_call: TRBD1
clone_size: NA
cdr3_nt: TGTGCCAGCAGTTTGGACAGGGGGAACACCGGGGAGCTGTTTTTT
cdr3_aa: CASSLDRGNTGELFF

v_call: TRBV5-1
j_call: TRBJ1-2
d_call: NA
clone_size: once
cdr3_nt: TGCGCCAGCAGCTTGGGTGGGGATTCTAACTATGGCTACACCTTC
cdr3_aa: CASSLGGDSNYGYTF

v_call: TRBV28
j_call: TRBJ1-3
d_call: NA
clone_size: NA
cdr3_nt: TGTGCCAGCAGTTTGGGGGTAACCCCTTCTGGAAACACCATATATTTT
cdr3_aa: CASSLGVTPSGNTIYF

v_call: TRBV7-2
j_call: TRBJ2-5
d_call: NA
clone_size: NA
cdr3_nt: TGTGCCAGCAGCTTATCCTTCGGAGAGACCCAGTACTTC
cdr3_aa: CASSLSFGETQYF

v_call: TRBV6-6
j_call: TRBJ2-2
d_call: NA
clone_size: NA
cdr3_nt: TGTGCCAGCAGTTATGCGGGCCGGAACACCGGGGAGCTGTTTTTT
cdr3_aa: CASSYAGRNTGELFF

v_call: TRBV7-3
j_call: TRBJ2-3
d_call: TRBD2
clone_size: NA
cdr3_nt: TGTGCCAGCAGCTTAAGCGGGAGCCCCGATACGCAGTATTTT
cdr3_aa: CASSLSGSPDTQYF

v_call: TRBV6-1
j_call: TRBJ2-2
d_call: TRBD2
clone_size: NA
cdr3_nt: TGTGCCAGCATCCTAGCGGAGCGGGCCGGGGAGCTGTTTTTT
cdr3_aa: CASILAERAGELFF

v_call: TRBV27
j_call: TRBJ2-3
d_call: TRBD2
clone_size: NA
cdr3_nt: TGTGCCAGCAGACTAGCGGGCACAGATACGCAGTATTTT
cdr3_aa: CASRLAGTDTQYF

v_call: TRBV19
j_call: TRBJ1-1
d_call: TRBD1
clone_size: NA
cdr3_nt: TGTGCCAGTAGTTCAAGCAGGACAGGGGACTTCACCAACACTGAAGCTTTCTTT
cdr3_aa: CASSSSRTGDFTNTEAFF

v_call: TRBV20-1
j_call: TRBJ1-5
d_call: NA
clone_size: NA
cdr3_nt: TGCAGTGCTAACACCGGGACCCAGCATTTT
cdr3_aa: CSANTGTQHF

v_call: TRBV25-1
j_call: TRBJ1-1
d_call: NA
clone_size: NA
cdr3_nt: TGTGCCAGCAGTGGCCGCTGGGGCGCAGACACTGAAGCTTTCTTT
cdr3_aa: CASSGRWGADTEAFF

v_call: TRBV4-2
j_call: TRBJ2-7
d_call: TRBD2
clone_size: once
cdr3_nt: TGTGCCAGCAGCCAAGTGGCGGGGGGGCCCTACGAGCAGTACTTC
cdr3_aa: CASSQVAGGPYEQYF

v_call: TRBV5-6
j_call: TRBJ1-2
d_call: NA
clone_size: NA
cdr3_nt: TGTGCCAGCAGCTTGAGTGGGGGTGTCTATGGCTACACCTTC
cdr3_aa: CASSLSGGVYGYTF

v_call: TRBV30
j_call: TRBJ2-2
d_call: NA
clone_size: NA
cdr3_nt: TGTGCCTGGAGTGGGGGGCTCCCGAGGACCGGGGAGCTGTTTTTT
cdr3_aa: CAWSGGLPRTGELFF

v_call: TRBV10-3
j_call: TRBJ2-1
d_call: TRBD1
clone_size: NA
cdr3_nt: TGTGCCATCAGTATTGGGACAGCTAGATACAATGAGCAGTTCTTC
cdr3_aa: CAISIGTARYNEQFF

v_call: TRBV27
j_call: TRBJ2-1
d_call: TRBD2
clone_size: NA
cdr3_nt: TGTGCCAGCAGTCTAGCGGGGGGCCGCTCCTACAATGAGCAGTTCTTC
cdr3_aa: CASSLAGGRSYNEQFF

v_call: TRBV18
j_call: TRBJ2-3
d_call: NA
clone_size: NA
cdr3_nt: TGTGCCAGCTCACCCCATCCGGGGCCAGATACGCAGTATTTT
cdr3_aa: CASSPHPGPDTQYF

v_call: TRBV5-6
j_call: TRBJ1-2
d_call: NA
clone_size: NA
cdr3_nt: TGTGCCAGCTCTACAGGGATTCGTGGCTACACCTTC
cdr3_aa: CASSTGIRGYTF

v_call: TRBV27
j_call: TRBJ2-4
d_call: TRBD1
clone_size: NA
cdr3_nt: TGTGCCAGCGCTTCAGGGGGCGCGGGGTCCAAAAACATTCAGTACTTC
cdr3_aa: CASASGGAGSKNIQYF

v_call: TRBV7-8
j_call: TRBJ1-6
d_call: NA
clone_size: NA
cdr3_nt: TGTGCCAGCAGCTCCAGTAAGTCAGGGAGGAGCTCCTATAATTCACCCCTCCACTTT
cdr3_aa: CASSSSKSGRSSYNSPLHF

v_call: TRBV4-2
j_call: TRBJ2-1
d_call: TRBD2
clone_size: NA
cdr3_nt: TGTGCCAGCAGCACGTCAGTGACTAGCGGCGGCGAGCAGTTCTTC
cdr3_aa: CASSTSVTSGGEQFF

v_call: TRBV5-1
j_call: TRBJ2-4
d_call: TRBD2
clone_size: NA
cdr3_nt: TGCGCCAGCAGCTTGGCAGCGGGAAGCGAAAACATTCAGTACTTC
cdr3_aa: CASSLAAGSENIQYF

v_call: TRBV10-1
j_call: TRBJ2-1
d_call: TRBD2
clone_size: NA
cdr3_nt: TGCGCCAGCAGTGATCCGGGACTAGATCGAAATGAGCAGTTCTTC
cdr3_aa: CASSDPGLDRNEQFF

v_call: TRBV9
j_call: TRBJ2-6
d_call: NA
clone_size: once
cdr3_nt: TGTGCCAGCAGCGCGAGGGGCGCGGGGGCCAACGTCCTGACTTTC
cdr3_aa: CASSARGAGANVLTF

v_call: TRBV5-1
j_call: TRBJ2-3
d_call: NA
clone_size: NA
cdr3_nt: TGCGCCAGCAGCTTGGGTGGGGGAGTCACAGATACGCAGTATTTT
cdr3_aa: CASSLGGGVTDTQYF

v_call: TRBV5-1
j_call: TRBJ2-3
d_call: NA
clone_size: NA
cdr3_nt: TGCGCCAGCAGCTTGGGGGCGGTCCTCACAGATACGCAGTATTTT
cdr3_aa: CASSLGAVLTDTQYF

v_call: TRBV19
j_call: TRBJ2-3
d_call: TRBD2
clone_size: NA
cdr3_nt: TGTGCCAGTTCAAGCGGGGGCCATTTTGATACGCAGTATTTT
cdr3_aa: CASSSGGHFDTQYF

v_call: TRBV6-5
j_call: TRBJ1-4
d_call: TRBD1
clone_size: NA
cdr3_nt: TGTGCCAGCAGAATTACCGGGACAGGGGATGAAAAACTGTTTTTT
cdr3_aa: CASRITGTGDEKLFF

v_call: TRBV6-1
j_call: TRBJ1-2
d_call: TRBD1
clone_size: NA
cdr3_nt: TGTGCCAGCAGTTCAGGGGGCTCGTTCTATGGCTACACCTTC
cdr3_aa: CASSSGGSFYGYTF

v_call: TRBV9
j_call: TRBJ2-1
d_call: TRBD1
clone_size: NA
cdr3_nt: TGTGCCAGCAGCGTAGCACAGGGGGTTTCTAATGAGCAGTTCTTC
cdr3_aa: CASSVAQGVSNEQFF

v_call: TRBV5-1
j_call: TRBJ2-3
d_call: NA
clone_size: NA
cdr3_nt: TGCGCCAGCAGCCCCCGTTGGGGCACCGGTGGAGATACGCAGTATTTT
cdr3_aa: CASSPRWGTGGDTQYF